The TCR beta chain under discussion was sequenced for a study of molecular identifiers for immune sequencing clone quantification. Study-wide background: RNA, taken in replicates from roughly 21,000 or 96,000 naive CD8 cells, was split five ways, with four sequenced.

Isolation of naive CD8 T cells was achieved by sorting on a CD8+CD4-CCR7+CD45RA+ phenotype. Study observations and caveats: Clones exceeding 20 RNA copies carried over 99% of effector molecules but under 1% of naive-cell molecules. In cases of identical TCR molecules sharing a barcode, highly expanded clone sizes could be underestimated.

CDR3 length equals 15 residues. CDR1 is LNHDA, CDR2 SQIVND, per germline (reference sequence). V lost 1 base, J lost 5 bases, and 15 bases lay in between. As regards this clonotype: As yet, its antigen is unknown.

Using its own MiXCR run on the PCR reads, TCRdb lists one record per CDR3 protein. The table lists 250,000 to 350,000 distinct CDR3 sequences, roughly 23% of them singletons, with 0.75% to 0.85% in the top ten. J is TRBJ2-7 and V is TRBV19; tentative D call: TRBD2 (5 bases). What was sequenced was naive CD8+ T cells from blood, with Jurkat cell RNA spiked in. Regarding subset: FACS-sorted CD8+CD4-CCR7+CD45RA+ naive T cells. The clonotype was recovered from a human donor in good health. Some libraries in this study had Jurkat cell RNA spiked in. CDR3 coding DNA: TGTGCCAGTAGTATAGCCCCCTTAGAGGGCGACGAGCAGTACTTC. Translation gives CASSIAPLEGDEQYF.